The 23 T cell receptor beta chains below all came from one sample that was sequenced in a study of long-term antiretroviral therapy in people with HIV. Run at survey level, the immunoSEQ assay was version v3.0. Profiled with immunoSEQ multiplex PCR; TCRdb holds only in-frame clones, not every one. Here the sample spans over 15,000 clones, 60% to 80% being singletons. The material was unsorted PBMCs, obtained 2.3 years after starting antiretroviral therapy. Source of these receptors: a woman aged 40-49 years with HIV.

The rearrangement uses TRBV27 and TRBJ2-7; 11 bases align to TRBD2. The CDR3 has 14 amino acids. V gave up 8 bases and J gave up 6 bases; unmatched junction bases: 9. Germline assignment: CDR1 MNHEY and CDR2 SMNVEV (reference sequence). The CDR3 loop reads CASWVAGGPGEQYF. CDR3 bases: TGTGCCAGCTGGGTAGCGGGAGGGCCGGGCGAGCAGTACTTC.

The chain employs TRBV5-1 and TRBJ1-1; D unclear. In germline, CDR1 is SGHRS, CDR2 YFSETQ. V dropped 2 bases and J dropped 1 base, with 6 bases sitting between them. CDR3 length equals 13 residues. This CDR3 is CASSFSGNTEAFF. The CDR3 region has the DNA TGCGCCAGCAGCTTCAGCGGGAACACTGAAGCTTTCTTT.

V is TRBV9 and J is TRBJ2-3; a possible D gene is TRBD2 (7 bases). This CDR3 comprises 14 residues. Germline assignment: CDR1 SGDLS and CDR2 YYNGEE. Trimming removed 2 bases from V and 6 bases from J, with 13 bases in between. The CDR3 sequence is CASSVGGAVDTQYF. The CDR3 bases are TGTGCCAGCAGCGTGGGGGGGGCCGTGGATACGCAGTATTTT.

The CDR3 spells CASSPRTGISNQPQHF. CDR3 sequence (DNA): TGTGCCAGTAGCCCCCGGACAGGGATCAGCAATCAGCCCCAGCATTTT. The chain recombines TRBV19 with TRBJ1-5; 8 positions match TRBD1. The junction had 8 bases not matched to a gene; V was cut back by 6 bases and J by 1 base. The CDR3 totals 16 residues. The germline gives CDR1 LNHDA, CDR2 SQIVND (reference sequence).

The chain has TRBV19 and TRBJ1-5; 8 bases are shared with TRBD1. The trim removed 9 bases at V and 0 bases at J, leaving 10 bases unmatched. Germline-derived CDR1 and CDR2 are LNHDA and SQIVND (reference sequence). This CDR3 is built from 16 residues. The CDR3 bases are TGTGCCAGCAAAACCTCCGACAGGGGTAGCAATCAGCCCCAGCATTTT. Translating it yields CASKTSDRGSNQPQHF. Full variable domain (remainder filled in from reference TRBV19 and TRBJ1-5): DGGITQSPKYLFRKEGQNVTLSCEQNLNHDAMYWYRQDPGQGLRLIYYSQIVNDFQKGDIAEGYSVSREKKESFPLTVTSAQKNPTAFYLCASKTSDRGSNQPQHFGDGTRLSIL.

The rearrangement uses TRBV28 and TRBJ1-2, with D possibly TRBD1 on 6 matching bases. The CDR3 has 18 amino acids. Looked up from germline, CDR1 is MDHEN and CDR2 is SYDVKM. Trimming removed 3 bases from V and 2 bases from J, with 22 bases in between. This CDR3 reads CASSFGFLWGGQNYGYTF. CDR3 sequence (DNA): TGTGCCAGCAGTTTCGGGTTTTTATGGGGGGGCCAGAACTATGGCTACACCTTC.

This chain connects TRBV19 to TRBJ2-7, with 7 bases fitting TRBD2. Losses at the gene ends were 3 bases for V and 6 bases for J; bases not matched to a gene: 5. The CDR3 length is 13 residues. Germline V gene data show CDR1 as LNHDA and CDR2 as SQIVND (reference sequence). The CDR3 reads CASSITSAGEQYF. The CDR3 DNA reads TGTGCCAGTAGTATCACTAGCGCGGGCGAGCAGTACTTC.

In this sample, this clone turned up a few times. The chain couples TRBV10-3 to TRBJ2-7; D call uncertain. The CDR3 is 13 amino acids. With 0 bases removed from V and 9 bases from J, the gap between germline ends came to 12 bases. CDR1 is ENHRY and CDR2 is SYGVKD in the germline V gene. CDR3 nucleotide sequence: TGTGCCATCAGTGAGTCGAAGGACGGTGCGCAGTACTTC. It specifies CAISESKDGAQYF.

The chain couples TRBV19 to TRBJ2-2; D gene unclear. The CDR3 is 12 amino acids. In germline, CDR1 is LNHDA, CDR2 SQIVND (reference sequence). V lost 9 bases and J lost 3, with 8 bases in between. The CDR3 coding sequence is TGTGCCAGCTCCGCGGACACCGGGGAGCTGTTTTTT. Translating gives CASSADTGELFF.

The chain couples TRBV6-5 to TRBJ1-2; D is unclear. Between the trimmed V and J ends, which lost 2 bases and 8 bases, there was a span of 12 bases. Per germline, CDR1 MNHEY and CDR2 SVGAGI. The CDR3 length is 13 residues. The CDR3 DNA reads TGTGCCAGCAGTTACATAGGGATGTTCGGCTACACCTTC. It encodes CASSYIGMFGYTF.

This clone turned up a few times. The chain couples TRBV5-6 to TRBJ2-7; no reliable D call. The CDR3 runs to 12 residues. The V and J ends lost 3 bases and 4 bases respectively, with 8 bases between them. Germline CDR1 is SGHDT and CDR2 is YYEEEE. The CDR3 region is CASSYLSYEQYF. CDR3 DNA: TGTGCCAGCAGCTACCTTTCATACGAGCAGTACTTC.

This chain uses TRBV11-2 with TRBJ1-1; TRBD1 is a possible D gene (5 bases). Germline V gene lookup returns CDR1 SGHAT and CDR2 FQNNGV. Trimming left V 1 base short and J 4 bases short, with 10 bases between. CDR3 length equals 14 residues. As DNA, the CDR3 is TGTGCCAGCAGCTTAGTGGGCCAGGGCACTGAAGCTTTCTTT. It codes for CASSLVGQGTEAFF.

V and J are TRBV9 and TRBJ1-2, with 8 nucleotides matching TRBD1. There are 15 residues in the CDR3. The junction had 7 bases not matched to a gene; V was cut back by 4 bases and J by 2 bases. CDR1 SGDLS and CDR2 YYNGEE come from the germline V gene. CDR3 in amino acids: CASSRPTGGNYGYTF. The DNA for the CDR3 is TGTGCCAGCAGCCGACCCACAGGGGGAAACTATGGCTACACCTTC.

This chain connects TRBV6-5 to TRBJ1-1, with 8 bases matching TRBD1. V shed 4 bases, J shed 3 bases, and the junction held 7 bases outside the gene matches. The CDR3 length is 15 residues. Looked up from germline, CDR1 is MNHEY and CDR2 is SVGAGI. The CDR3 is CASSSSGGMDTEAFF. The CDR3 coding sequence is TGTGCCAGCAGTTCCTCAGGGGGCATGGACACTGAAGCTTTCTTT.

This clone was picked up a small number of times. The chain carries TRBV7-9 and TRBJ2-7; 9 positions agree with TRBD1. After removal of 1 base from V and 6 bases from J, the junction contained 4 bases not matched to a gene. The CDR3 has 14 residues. Germline-derived CDR1 and CDR2 are SEHNR and FQNEAQ (reference sequence). The CDR3 loop is CASSLDATGGEQYF. The CDR3 region has the DNA TGTGCCAGCAGCTTAGATGCGACAGGGGGCGAGCAGTACTTC.

This rearrangement joins TRBV5-4 to TRBJ2-1; 9 bases are shared with TRBD2. Germline lookup yields CDR1 SGHNT and CDR2 YYREEE (reference sequence). The CDR3 is 15 residues long. V shed 4 bases, J shed 9 bases, and the junction held 11 bases outside the gene matches. The CDR3 reads CASSPLGAGGGEQFF. The CDR3 DNA is TGTGCCAGCAGCCCCCTGGGGGCGGGAGGGGGTGAGCAGTTCTTC.

The gene calls are TRBV4-2 and TRBJ2-7; D possibly uses TRBD1 or TRBD2 (5 bases each). This CDR3 has 16 residues. Trimming took 4 bases from V and 6 from J, leaving 22 bases between them. Germline lookup yields CDR1 LGHNA and CDR2 YNFKEQ. The CDR3 coding sequence is TGTGCCAGCAGCCGTACCTACGGGGCAAATTCCCCCGAGCAGTACTTC. Protein: CASSRTYGANSPEQYF.

The rearrangement joins TRBV7-2 to TRBJ1-5, with D unclear. Trimming stripped 3 bases from V and 1 base from J, with 16 bases between. Germline CDR1 and CDR2: SGHTA and FQGNSA. The CDR3 has 17 residues. CDR3 protein: CASSFSGAGWSNQPQHF. CDR3 nucleotide sequence: TGTGCCAGCAGCTTCTCCGGTGCGGGCTGGAGCAATCAGCCCCAGCATTTT.

This clone was picked up one time. The chain joins TRBV4-2 to TRBJ2-3; tentatively, D is TRBD1 (6 bases). The V and J ends lost 0 bases and 8 bases respectively, with 12 bases between them. The CDR3 spans 14 residues. From germline, CDR1 is LGHNA and CDR2 YNFKEQ. The DNA for the CDR3 is TGTGCCAGCAGCCAAGATCTGCTGGGGGCTACGCAGTATTTT. Amino acids: CASSQDLLGATQYF.

This sequence joins TRBV19 and TRBJ2-1, with D tentatively TRBD2 (6 bases). The CDR3 runs to 15 residues. V was shortened by 3 bases and J by 2 bases, with 11 bases between the two germline ends. CDR1 and CDR2 (germline): LNHDA, SQIVND (reference sequence). The CDR3 DNA is TGTGCCAGTAGTATCGCGGGGAGCCCCTACAATGAGCAGTTCTTC. Its protein product is CASSIAGSPYNEQFF.

The chain couples TRBV1 to TRBJ2-7; the table's D gene call, TRBD2, was not cross checked with the DNA. TRBV1 is recorded as a pseudogene. The CDR3 length is 16 residues. DNA of the CDR3: TGCACCAGCAGCCAAGTCCCTAGCGGGAGGGCCGGGGAGCAGTACTTC. Translating it yields CTSSQVPSGRAGEQYF.

This sequence joins TRBV9 and TRBJ2-1, with a tentative D call TRBD1 (6 bases). The germline V gene encodes CDR1 SGDLS and CDR2 YYNGEE. Trimming removed 6 bases from V and 7 bases from J, with 17 bases in between. CDR3 length: 14 residues. The CDR3 DNA reads as TGTGCCAGCACCCCGAGGGGGAGTCGGAATGAGCAGTTCTTC. Its protein is CASTPRGSRNEQFF.

The chain has TRBV7-8 and TRBJ1-1; D gene ambiguous. Per the germline V gene, CDR1 is SGHVS and CDR2 is FQNEAQ. Deletions cut 10 bases from V and 4 bases from J, with 16 bases between. The CDR3 consists of 13 residues. The CDR3 DNA follows: TGTGCCACGGGTCCGAGGGTCCCCACTGAAGCTTTCTTT. Protein: CATGPRVPTEAFF.